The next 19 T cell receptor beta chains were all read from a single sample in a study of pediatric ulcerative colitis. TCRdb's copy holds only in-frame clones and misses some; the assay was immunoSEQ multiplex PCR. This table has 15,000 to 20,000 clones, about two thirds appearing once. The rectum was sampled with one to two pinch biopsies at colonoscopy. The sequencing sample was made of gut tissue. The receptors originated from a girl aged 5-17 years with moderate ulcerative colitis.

CDR3 coding DNA: TGTGCCAGCAAGAACACCGGGGAGCTGTTTTTT. This sequence encodes CASKNTGELFF. The chain has TRBV27 and TRBJ2-2; D is uncertain. This CDR3 is 11 amino acids long. Per germline, CDR1 MNHEY and CDR2 SMNVEV (reference sequence). V lost 7 bases to trimming and J lost 1 base, with 1 base between them.

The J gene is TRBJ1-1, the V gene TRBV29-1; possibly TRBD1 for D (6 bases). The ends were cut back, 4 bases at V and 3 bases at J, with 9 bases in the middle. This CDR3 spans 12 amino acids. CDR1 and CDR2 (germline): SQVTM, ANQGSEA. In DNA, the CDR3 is TGCAGCGTTGGGACAGTCGACACTGAAGCTTTCTTT. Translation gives CSVGTVDTEAFF. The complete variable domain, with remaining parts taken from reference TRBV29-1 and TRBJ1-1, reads SAVISQKPSRDICQRGTSLTIQCQVDSQVTMMFWYRQQPGQSLTLIATANQGSEATYESGFVIDKFPISRPNLTFSTLTVSNMSPEDSSIYLCSVGTVDTEAFFGQGTRLTVV.

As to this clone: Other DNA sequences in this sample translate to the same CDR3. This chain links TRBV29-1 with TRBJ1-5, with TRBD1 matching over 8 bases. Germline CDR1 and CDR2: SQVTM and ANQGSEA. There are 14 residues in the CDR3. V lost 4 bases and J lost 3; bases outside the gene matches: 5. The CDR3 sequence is CSVAKDRVNQPQHF. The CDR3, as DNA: TGCAGCGTTGCTAAGGACAGGGTCAATCAGCCCCAGCATTTT.

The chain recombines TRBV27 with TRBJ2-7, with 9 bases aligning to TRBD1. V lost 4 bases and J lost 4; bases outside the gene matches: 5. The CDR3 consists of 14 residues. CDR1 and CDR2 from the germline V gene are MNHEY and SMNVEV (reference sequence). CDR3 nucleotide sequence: TGTGCCAGCAGTTACCTGGACAGGGGTTACGAGCAGTACTTC. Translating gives CASSYLDRGYEQYF.

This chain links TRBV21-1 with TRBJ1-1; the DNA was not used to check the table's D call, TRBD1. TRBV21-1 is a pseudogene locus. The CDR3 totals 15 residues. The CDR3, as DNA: TGTGCCAGCAGCAACCCCGGGACAGCGAACACTGAAGCTTTCTTT. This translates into CASSNPGTANTEAFF.

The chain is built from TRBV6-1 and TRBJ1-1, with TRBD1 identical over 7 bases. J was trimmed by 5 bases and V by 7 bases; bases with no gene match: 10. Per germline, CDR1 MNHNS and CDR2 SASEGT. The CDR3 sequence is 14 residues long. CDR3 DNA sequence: TGTGCCAGCACTCGACAGGGATTGGGGACTGAAGCTTTCTTT. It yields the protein CASTRQGLGTEAFF.

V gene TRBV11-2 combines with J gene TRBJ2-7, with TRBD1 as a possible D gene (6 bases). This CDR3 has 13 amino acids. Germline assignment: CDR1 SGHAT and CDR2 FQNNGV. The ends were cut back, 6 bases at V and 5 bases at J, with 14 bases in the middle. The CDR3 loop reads CASRRTGLDEQYF. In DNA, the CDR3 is TGTGCCAGCAGGCGTACAGGGTTGGACGAGCAGTACTTC.

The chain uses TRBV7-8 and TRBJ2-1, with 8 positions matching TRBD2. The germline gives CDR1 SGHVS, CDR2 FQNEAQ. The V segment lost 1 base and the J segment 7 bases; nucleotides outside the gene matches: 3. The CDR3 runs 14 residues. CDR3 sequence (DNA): TGTGCCAGCAGCTTAGACGGGAGGGGAAATGAGCAGTTCTTC. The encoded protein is CASSLDGRGNEQFF.

The CDR3 DNA reads as TGTGCCAGCAGCTTGGGAGGAAACACCATATATTTT. Its translation: CASSLGGNTIYF. The rearrangement links TRBV7-3 to TRBJ1-3, with D unresolved. The CDR3 is made up of 12 amino acids. Trimming pared 3 bases from V and 4 bases from J, leaving 4 bases between. Germline CDR1 is SGHTA and CDR2 is FQGTGA.

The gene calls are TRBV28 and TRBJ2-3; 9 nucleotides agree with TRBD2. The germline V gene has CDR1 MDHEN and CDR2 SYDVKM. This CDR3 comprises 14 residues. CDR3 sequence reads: CSSGASGITDTQYF. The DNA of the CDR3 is TGTTCCTCAGGGGCTAGCGGGATCACAGATACGCAGTATTTT.

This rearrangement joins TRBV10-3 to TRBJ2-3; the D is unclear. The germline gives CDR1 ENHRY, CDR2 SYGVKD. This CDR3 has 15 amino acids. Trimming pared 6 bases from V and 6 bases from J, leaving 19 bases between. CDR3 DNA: TGTGCCATCAGCCCTAGGAGCCCCGAATCTGATACGCAGTATTTT. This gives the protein CAISPRSPESDTQYF.

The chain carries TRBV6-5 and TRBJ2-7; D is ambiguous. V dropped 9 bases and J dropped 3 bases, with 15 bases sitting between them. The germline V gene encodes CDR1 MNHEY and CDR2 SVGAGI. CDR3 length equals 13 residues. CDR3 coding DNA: TGTGCCAGTGACAAGGTCCGGTACTACGAGCAGTACTTC. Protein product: CASDKVRYYEQYF.

As DNA, the CDR3 is TGTGCCAGCAGTATCCGGGACAGGGGCTACACCGGGGAGCTGTTTTTT. Translation gives CASSIRDRGYTGELFF. The chain combines TRBV27 with TRBJ2-2; 10 bases fit TRBD1. CDR1 and CDR2 from the germline V gene are MNHEY and SMNVEV (reference sequence). The ends lost 5 bases at V and 3 bases at J; junction bases unmatched: 6. The CDR3 runs to 16 residues.

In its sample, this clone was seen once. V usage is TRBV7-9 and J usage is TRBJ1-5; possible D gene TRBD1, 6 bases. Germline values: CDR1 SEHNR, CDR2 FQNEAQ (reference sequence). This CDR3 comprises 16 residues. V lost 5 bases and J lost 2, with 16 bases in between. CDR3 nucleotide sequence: TGTGCCAGCAGCCAGACCAGGGGTATGGGCAATCAGCCCCAGCATTTT. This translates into CASSQTRGMGNQPQHF.

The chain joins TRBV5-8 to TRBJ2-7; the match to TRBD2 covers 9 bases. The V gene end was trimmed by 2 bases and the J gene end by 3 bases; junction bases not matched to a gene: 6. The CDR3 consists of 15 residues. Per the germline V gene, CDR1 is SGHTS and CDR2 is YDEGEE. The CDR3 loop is CASSLLAGRSYEQYF. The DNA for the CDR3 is TGTGCCAGCAGCTTACTAGCGGGTCGGAGCTACGAGCAGTACTTC.

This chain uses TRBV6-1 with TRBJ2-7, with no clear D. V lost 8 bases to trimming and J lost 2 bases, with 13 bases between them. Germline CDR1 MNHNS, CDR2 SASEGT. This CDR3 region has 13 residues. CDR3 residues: CASEAGNTYEQYF. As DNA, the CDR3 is TGTGCCAGCGAAGCTGGAAACACCTACGAGCAGTACTTC.

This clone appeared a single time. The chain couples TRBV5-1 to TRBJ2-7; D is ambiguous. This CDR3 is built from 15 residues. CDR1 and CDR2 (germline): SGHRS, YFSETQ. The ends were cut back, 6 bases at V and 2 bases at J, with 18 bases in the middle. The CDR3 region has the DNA TGCGCCAGCAACGAGTCCCCCCTTAGGCCCTACGAGCAGTACTTC. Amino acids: CASNESPLRPYEQYF.

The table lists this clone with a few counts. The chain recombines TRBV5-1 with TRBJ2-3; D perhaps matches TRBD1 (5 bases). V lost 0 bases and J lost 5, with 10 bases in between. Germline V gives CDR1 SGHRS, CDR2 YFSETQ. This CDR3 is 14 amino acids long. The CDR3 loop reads CASSLAQGLDTQYF. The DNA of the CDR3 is TGCGCCAGCAGCTTGGCCCAGGGTTTAGATACGCAGTATTTT.

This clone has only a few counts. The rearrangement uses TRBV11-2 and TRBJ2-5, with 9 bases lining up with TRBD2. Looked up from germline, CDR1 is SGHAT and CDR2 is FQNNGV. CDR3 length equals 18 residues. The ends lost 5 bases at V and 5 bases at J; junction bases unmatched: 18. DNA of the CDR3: TGTGCCAGCAGCCTGGGATTGACTAGCGGAGGGGAGGGGGAGACCCAGTACTTC. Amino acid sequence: CASSLGLTSGGEGETQYF. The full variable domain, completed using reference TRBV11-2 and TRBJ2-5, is EAGVAQSPRYKIIEKRQSVAFWCNPISGHATLYWYQQILGQGPKLLIQFQNNGVVDDSQLPKDRFSAERLKGVDSTLKIQPAKLEDSAVYLCASSLGLTSGGEGETQYFGPGTRLLVL.